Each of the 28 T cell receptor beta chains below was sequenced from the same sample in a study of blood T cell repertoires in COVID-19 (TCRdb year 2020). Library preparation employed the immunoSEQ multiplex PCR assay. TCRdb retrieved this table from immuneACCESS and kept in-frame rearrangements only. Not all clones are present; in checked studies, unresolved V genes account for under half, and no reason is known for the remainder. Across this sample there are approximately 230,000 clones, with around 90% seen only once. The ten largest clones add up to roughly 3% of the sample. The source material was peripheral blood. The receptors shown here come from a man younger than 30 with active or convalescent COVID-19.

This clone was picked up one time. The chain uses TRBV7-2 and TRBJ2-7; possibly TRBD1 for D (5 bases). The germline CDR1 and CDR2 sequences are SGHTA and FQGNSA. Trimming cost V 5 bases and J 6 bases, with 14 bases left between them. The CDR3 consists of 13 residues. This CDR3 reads CASSITGNLEQYF. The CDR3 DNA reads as TGTGCCAGCAGCATTACAGGTAACCTCGAGCAGTACTTC.

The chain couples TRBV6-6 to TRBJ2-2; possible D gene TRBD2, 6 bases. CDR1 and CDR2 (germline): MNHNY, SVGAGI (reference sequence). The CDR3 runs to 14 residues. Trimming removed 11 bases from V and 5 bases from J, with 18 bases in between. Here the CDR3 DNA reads TGTGCCGGAAACAATGGGGGAGGAACCGGGGAGCTGTTTTTT. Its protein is CAGNNGGGTGELFF.

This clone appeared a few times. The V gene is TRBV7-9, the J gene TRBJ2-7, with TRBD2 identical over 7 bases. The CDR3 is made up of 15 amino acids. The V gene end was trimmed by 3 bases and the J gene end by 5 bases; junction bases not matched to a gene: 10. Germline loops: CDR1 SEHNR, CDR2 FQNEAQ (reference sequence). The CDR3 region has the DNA TGTGCCAGCAGCTTCTGGGGAGGGCGTGAAGACGAGCAGTACTTC. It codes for CASSFWGGREDEQYF.

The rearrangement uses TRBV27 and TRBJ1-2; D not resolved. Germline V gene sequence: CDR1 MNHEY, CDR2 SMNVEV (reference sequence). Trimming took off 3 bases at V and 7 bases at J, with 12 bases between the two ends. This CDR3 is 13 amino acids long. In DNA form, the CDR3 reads TGTGCCAGCAGTTTCGGCGTCGGGTCTGGCTACACCTTC. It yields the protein CASSFGVGSGYTF.

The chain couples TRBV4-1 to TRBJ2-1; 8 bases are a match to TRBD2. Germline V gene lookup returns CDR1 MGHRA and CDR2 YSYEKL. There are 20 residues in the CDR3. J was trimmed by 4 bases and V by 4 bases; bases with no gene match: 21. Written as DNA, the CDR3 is TGCGCCAGCAGCCTGCTTCCTCCGGTTAGCGGGGAGTTTAGTTACAATGAGCAGTTCTTC. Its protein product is CASSLLPPVSGEFSYNEQFF.

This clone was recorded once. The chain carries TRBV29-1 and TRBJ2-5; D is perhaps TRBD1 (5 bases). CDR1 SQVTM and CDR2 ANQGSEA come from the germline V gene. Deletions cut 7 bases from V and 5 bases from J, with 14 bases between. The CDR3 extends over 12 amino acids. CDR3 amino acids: CSAVPPGETQYF. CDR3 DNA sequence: TGCAGCGCCGTGCCCCCAGGGGAGACCCAGTACTTC.

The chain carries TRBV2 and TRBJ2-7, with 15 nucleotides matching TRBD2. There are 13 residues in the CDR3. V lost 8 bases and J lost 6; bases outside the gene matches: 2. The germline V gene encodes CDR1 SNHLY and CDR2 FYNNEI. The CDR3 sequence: CASAGLAGGEQYF. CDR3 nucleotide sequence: TGTGCCAGCGCGGGACTAGCGGGAGGCGAGCAGTACTTC. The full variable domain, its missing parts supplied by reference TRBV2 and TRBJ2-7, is EPEVTQTPSHQVTQMGQEVILRCVPISNHLYFYWYRQILGQKVEFLVSFYNNEISEKSEIFDDQFSVERPDGSNFTLKIRSTKLEDSAMYFCASAGLAGGEQYFGPGTRLTVT.

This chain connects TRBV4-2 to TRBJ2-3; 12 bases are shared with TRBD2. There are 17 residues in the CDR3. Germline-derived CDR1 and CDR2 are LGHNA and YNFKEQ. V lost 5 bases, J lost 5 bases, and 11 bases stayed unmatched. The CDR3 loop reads CASSTASGRAGGDTQYF. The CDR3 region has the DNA TGTGCCAGCAGCACCGCTAGCGGGAGGGCCGGTGGAGATACGCAGTATTTT.

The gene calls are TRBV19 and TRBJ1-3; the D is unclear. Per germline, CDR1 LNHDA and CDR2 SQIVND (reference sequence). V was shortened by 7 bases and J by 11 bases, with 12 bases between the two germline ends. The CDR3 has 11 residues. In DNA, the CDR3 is TGTGCCAGTAAAACCGACCGGGCCATATATTTT. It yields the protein CASKTDRAIYF.

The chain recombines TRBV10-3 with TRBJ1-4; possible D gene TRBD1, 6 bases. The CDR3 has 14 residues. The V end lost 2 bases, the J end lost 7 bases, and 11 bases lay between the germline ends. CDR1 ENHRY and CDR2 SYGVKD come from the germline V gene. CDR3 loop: CAISEPGDGEKLFF. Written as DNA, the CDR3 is TGTGCCATCAGTGAGCCAGGGGACGGTGAAAAACTGTTTTTT.

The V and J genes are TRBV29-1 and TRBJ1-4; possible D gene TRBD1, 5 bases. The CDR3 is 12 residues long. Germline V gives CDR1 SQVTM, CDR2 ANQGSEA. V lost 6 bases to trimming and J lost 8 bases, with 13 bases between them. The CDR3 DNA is TGCAGCGTCCACACAGGAGGGGAAAAACTGTTTTTT. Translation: CSVHTGGEKLFF.

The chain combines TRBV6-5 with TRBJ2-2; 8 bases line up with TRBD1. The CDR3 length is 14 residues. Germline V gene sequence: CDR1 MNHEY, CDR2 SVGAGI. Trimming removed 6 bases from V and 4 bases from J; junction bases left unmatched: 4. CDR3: CASRRQGTTGELFF. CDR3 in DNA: TGTGCCAGCAGACGACAGGGGACCACCGGGGAGCTGTTTTTT.

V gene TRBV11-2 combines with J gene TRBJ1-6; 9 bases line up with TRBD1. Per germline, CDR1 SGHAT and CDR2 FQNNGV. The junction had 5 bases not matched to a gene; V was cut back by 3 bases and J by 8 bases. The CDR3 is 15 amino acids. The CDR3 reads CASSFGTGTDSPLHF. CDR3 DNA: TGTGCCAGCAGCTTCGGGACAGGGACGGATTCACCCCTCCACTTT.

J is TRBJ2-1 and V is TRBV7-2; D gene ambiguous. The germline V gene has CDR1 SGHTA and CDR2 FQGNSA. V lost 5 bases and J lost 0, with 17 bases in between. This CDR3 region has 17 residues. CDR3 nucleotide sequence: TGTGCCAGCAGCCCCGCCCCGCGGATTAGCTCCTACAATGAGCAGTTCTTC. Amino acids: CASSPAPRISSYNEQFF.

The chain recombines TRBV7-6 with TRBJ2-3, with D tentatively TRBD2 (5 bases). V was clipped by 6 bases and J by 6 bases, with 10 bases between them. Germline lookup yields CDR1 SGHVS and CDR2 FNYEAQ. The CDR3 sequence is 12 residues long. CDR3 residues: CASRGGPDTQYF. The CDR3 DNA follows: TGTGCCAGCAGGGGCGGGCCCGATACGCAGTATTTT.

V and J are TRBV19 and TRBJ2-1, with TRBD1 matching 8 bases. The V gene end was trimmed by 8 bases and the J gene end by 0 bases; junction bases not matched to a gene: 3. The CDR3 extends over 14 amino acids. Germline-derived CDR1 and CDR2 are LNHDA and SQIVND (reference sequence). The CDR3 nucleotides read TGTGCCAGTCGGGACAGGAGCTCCTACAATGAGCAGTTCTTC. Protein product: CASRDRSSYNEQFF.

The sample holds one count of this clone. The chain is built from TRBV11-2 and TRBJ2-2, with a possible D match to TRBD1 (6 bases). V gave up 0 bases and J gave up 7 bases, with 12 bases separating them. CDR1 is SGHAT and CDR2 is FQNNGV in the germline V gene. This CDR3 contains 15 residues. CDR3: CASSLDRGYGGELFF. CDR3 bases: TGTGCCAGCAGCTTAGACAGGGGATATGGCGGGGAGCTGTTTTTT.

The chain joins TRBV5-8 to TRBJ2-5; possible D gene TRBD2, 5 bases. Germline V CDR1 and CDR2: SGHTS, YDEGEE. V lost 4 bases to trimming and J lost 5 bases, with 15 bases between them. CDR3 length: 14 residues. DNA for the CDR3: TGTGCCAGCAGCCCTGCGGGCCCTGGGGAGACCCAGTACTTC. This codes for CASSPAGPGETQYF.

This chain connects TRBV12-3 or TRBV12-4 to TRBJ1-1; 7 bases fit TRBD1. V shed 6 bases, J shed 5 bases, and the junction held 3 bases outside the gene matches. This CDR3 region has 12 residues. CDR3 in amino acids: CASSPGGTEAFF. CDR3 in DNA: TGTGCCAGCAGCCCAGGGGGGACTGAAGCTTTCTTT.

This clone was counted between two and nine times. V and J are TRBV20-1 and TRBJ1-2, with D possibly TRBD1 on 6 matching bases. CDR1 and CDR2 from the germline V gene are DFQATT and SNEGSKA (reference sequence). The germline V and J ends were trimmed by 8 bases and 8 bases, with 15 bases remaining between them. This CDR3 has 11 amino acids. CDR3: CSYVDSWGYTF. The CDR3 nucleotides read TGCAGTTACGTGGACAGTTGGGGCTACACCTTC.

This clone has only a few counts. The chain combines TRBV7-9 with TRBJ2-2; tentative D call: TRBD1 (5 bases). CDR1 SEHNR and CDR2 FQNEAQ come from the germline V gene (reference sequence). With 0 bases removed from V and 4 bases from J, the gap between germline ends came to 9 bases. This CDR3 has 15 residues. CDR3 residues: CASSLASQATGELFF. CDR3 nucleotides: TGTGCCAGCAGCTTAGCGTCACAGGCCACCGGGGAGCTGTTTTTT.

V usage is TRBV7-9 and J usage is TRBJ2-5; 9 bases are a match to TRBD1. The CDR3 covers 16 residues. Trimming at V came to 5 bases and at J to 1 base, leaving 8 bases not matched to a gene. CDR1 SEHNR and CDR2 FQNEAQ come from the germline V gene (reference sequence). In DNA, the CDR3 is TGTGCCAGCAGCCCTCCGGGACAGGGATCCCAAGAGACCCAGTACTTC. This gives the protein CASSPPGQGSQETQYF.

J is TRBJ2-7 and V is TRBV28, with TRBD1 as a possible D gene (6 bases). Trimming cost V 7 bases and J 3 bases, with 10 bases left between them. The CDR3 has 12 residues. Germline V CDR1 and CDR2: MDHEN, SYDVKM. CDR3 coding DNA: TGTGCCAGCAAGGGACAATTCTACGAGCAGTACTTC. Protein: CASKGQFYEQYF.

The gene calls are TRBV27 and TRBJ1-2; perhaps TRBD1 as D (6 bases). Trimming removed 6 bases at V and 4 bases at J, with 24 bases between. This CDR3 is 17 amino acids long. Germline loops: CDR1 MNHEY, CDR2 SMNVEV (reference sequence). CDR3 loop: CASRITGQPGISYGYTF. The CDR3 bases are TGTGCCAGCAGGATAACCGGACAGCCCGGGATCAGCTATGGCTACACCTTC.

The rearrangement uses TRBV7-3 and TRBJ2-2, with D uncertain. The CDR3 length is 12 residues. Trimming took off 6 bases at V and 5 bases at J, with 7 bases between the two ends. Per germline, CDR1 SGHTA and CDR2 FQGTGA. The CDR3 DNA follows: TGTGCCAGCAGGTTTCAGACCGGGGAGCTGTTTTTT. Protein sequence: CASRFQTGELFF.

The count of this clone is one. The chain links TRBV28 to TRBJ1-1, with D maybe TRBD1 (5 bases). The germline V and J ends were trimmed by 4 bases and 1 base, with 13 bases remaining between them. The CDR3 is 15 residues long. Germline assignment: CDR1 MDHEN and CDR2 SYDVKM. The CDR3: CASSYHNRRNTEAFF. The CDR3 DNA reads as TGTGCCAGCAGTTATCACAACAGGAGGAACACTGAAGCTTTCTTT. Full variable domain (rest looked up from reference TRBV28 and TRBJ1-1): DVKVTQSSRYLVKRTGEKVFLECVQDMDHENMFWYRQDPGLGLRLIYFSYDVKMKEKGDIPEGYSVSREKKERFSLILESASTNQTSMYLCASSYHNRRNTEAFFGQGTRLTVV.

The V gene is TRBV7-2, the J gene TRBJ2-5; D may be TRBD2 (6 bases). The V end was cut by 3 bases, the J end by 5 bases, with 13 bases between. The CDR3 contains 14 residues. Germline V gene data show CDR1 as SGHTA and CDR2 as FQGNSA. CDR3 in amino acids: CASSLSGRSETQYF. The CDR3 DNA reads TGTGCCAGCAGCTTGAGCGGGCGCTCGGAGACCCAGTACTTC.

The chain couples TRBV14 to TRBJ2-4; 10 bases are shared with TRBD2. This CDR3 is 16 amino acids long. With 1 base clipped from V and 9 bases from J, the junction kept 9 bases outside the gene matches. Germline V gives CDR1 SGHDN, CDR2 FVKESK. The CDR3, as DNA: TGTGCCAGCAGCCAAGGAAAGGGGACTAGCGTGCCCATTCAGTACTTC. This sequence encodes CASSQGKGTSVPIQYF.